These 15 T cell receptor beta chains originate from one sample sequenced in a study of shared clonotypes between healthy human individuals. CD8 cells regarded as naive lacked CD45RO, were positively chosen for CCR7, and omitted terminally differentiated effector memory CD45RA+ cells. TCRdb keeps only in-frame clones here, not all; method: immunoSEQ multiplex PCR. The repertoire includes around 1.9 million clones, 85% to 95% of them detected once, and 1.5% to 2% sits in the top ten. The sequenced sample was naive CD8+ T cells from PBMCs. The receptors stem from a young man in good health. Some clones in this sample may be carry-over from other donors' samples.

The chain links TRBV19 to TRBJ1-2; TRBD1 might be the D (5 bases). V gave up 7 bases and J gave up 2 bases, with 14 bases separating them. The CDR3 runs 14 residues. The germline CDR1 and CDR2 sequences are LNHDA and SQIVND (reference sequence). CDR3 region: CASMPVGENYGYTF. The DNA for the CDR3 is TGTGCCAGTATGCCAGTAGGGGAGAACTATGGCTACACCTTC.

V and J are TRBV27 and TRBJ1-2; D is possibly TRBD1 (5 bases). The germline CDR1 and CDR2 sequences are MNHEY and SMNVEV (reference sequence). The CDR3 contains 16 residues. V dropped 1 base and J dropped 6 bases, with 18 bases sitting between them. The chain's CDR3 is CASSLYGVGGEDGYTF. The DNA for the CDR3 is TGTGCCAGCAGTTTATACGGGGTGGGAGGGGAGGATGGCTACACCTTC.

The chain couples TRBV4-3 to TRBJ1-1; D gene ambiguous. Trimming left V 2 bases short and J 3 bases short, with 16 bases between. From germline, CDR1 is LGHNA and CDR2 YSLEER. This CDR3 comprises 16 residues. The CDR3 DNA is TGCGCCAGCAGCCAATCCCCACGGCGCTTCGACACTGAAGCTTTCTTT. The encoded protein is CASSQSPRRFDTEAFF.

The chain combines TRBV7-9 with TRBJ1-1; D is unclear. The CDR3 runs 13 residues. The germline V and J ends were trimmed by 6 bases and 3 bases, with 11 bases remaining between them. Germline values: CDR1 SEHNR, CDR2 FQNEAQ (reference sequence). The CDR3 here is CASRDNWDTEAFF. Written as DNA, the CDR3 is TGTGCCAGCAGAGACAACTGGGACACTGAAGCTTTCTTT.

This rearrangement joins TRBV27 to TRBJ1-2, with TRBD1 matching over 7 bases. CDR1 is MNHEY, CDR2 SMNVEV, per germline (reference sequence). The trim removed 5 bases at V and 6 bases at J, leaving 9 bases unmatched. The CDR3 covers 14 residues. The CDR3 nucleotides are TGTGCCAGCAGTCCCCCGGGGACAGCCCATGGCTACACCTTC. Translation gives CASSPPGTAHGYTF.

The chain combines TRBV15 with TRBJ2-1, with 7 bases lining up with TRBD1. CDR3 size: 16 residues. Germline V gene lookup returns CDR1 LNHNV and CDR2 YYDKDF (reference sequence). The ends lost 0 bases at V and 4 bases at J; junction bases unmatched: 6. CDR3 bases: TGTGCCACCAGCAGAGATGAGGGGGCCTTTTACAATGAGCAGTTCTTC. Its protein product is CATSRDEGAFYNEQFF.

This chain joins TRBV5-6 and TRBJ1-1; D is ambiguous. This CDR3 is built from 15 residues. The germline V gene has CDR1 SGHDT and CDR2 YYEEEE. Trimming removed 2 bases at V and 2 bases at J, with 13 bases between. The CDR3 spells CASSLLWTINTEAFF. CDR3 coding DNA: TGTGCCAGCAGCTTATTGTGGACGATTAACACTGAAGCTTTCTTT. Combining the CDR3 with reference TRBV5-6 and TRBJ1-1 gives the whole variable domain DAGVTQSPTHLIKTRGQQVTLRCSPKSGHDTVSWYQQALGQGPQFIFQYYEEEERQRGNFPDRFSGHQFPNYSSELNVNALLLGDSALYLCASSLLWTINTEAFFGQGTRLTVV.

The V gene is TRBV27, the J gene TRBJ2-7; TRBD1 is a possible D gene (6 bases). The germline V gene has CDR1 MNHEY and CDR2 SMNVEV (reference sequence). This CDR3 is built from 13 residues. The ends were cut back, 0 bases at V and 7 bases at J, with 10 bases in the middle. CDR3 in DNA: TGTGCCAGCAGTTTATCGTGGGGGCTGGAGCAGTACTTC. Protein sequence: CASSLSWGLEQYF.

The CDR3 DNA reads as TGTGCCAGCAGTTTCTATGGGACAGGGACCTACGAGCAGTACTTC. Residues: CASSFYGTGTYEQYF. The chain combines TRBV28 with TRBJ2-7; 9 bases are shared with TRBD1. The CDR3 covers 15 residues. Germline values: CDR1 MDHEN, CDR2 SYDVKM. Trimming at V came to 3 bases and at J to 2 bases, leaving 5 bases not matched to a gene.

The sample holds a few counts of this clone. The chain couples TRBV6-5 to TRBJ2-1; D is unclear. Trimming left V 2 bases short and J 0 bases short, with 5 bases between. The germline V gene encodes CDR1 MNHEY and CDR2 SVGAGI. The CDR3 totals 14 residues. CDR3 nucleotides: TGTGCCAGCAGTTACGAGAGCTCCTACAATGAGCAGTTCTTC. The encoded protein is CASSYESSYNEQFF.

The sample holds one count of this clone. The chain has TRBV10-1 and TRBJ2-7; D might be TRBD1 (6 bases). Germline V gene sequence: CDR1 WNHNN, CDR2 SYGVQD (reference sequence). CDR3 size: 14 residues. Trimming removed 1 base at V and 5 bases at J, with 12 bases between. Here the CDR3 reads CASSECQTGNEQYF. In DNA form, the CDR3 reads TGCGCCAGCAGTGAGTGTCAGACAGGAAACGAGCAGTACTTC.

This clone was counted once. The chain links TRBV7-9 to TRBJ2-7; no clear D gene. The CDR3 contains 13 residues. V lost 6 bases, J lost 5 bases, and 14 bases lay in between. Germline assignment: CDR1 SEHNR and CDR2 FQNEAQ (reference sequence). The CDR3: CASSPQLGDEQYF. DNA for the CDR3: TGTGCCAGCAGTCCCCAACTCGGAGACGAGCAGTACTTC.

V and J are TRBV27 and TRBJ2-3; D may be TRBD2 (6 bases). Looked up from germline, CDR1 is MNHEY and CDR2 is SMNVEV (reference sequence). V lost 6 bases and J lost 1, with 14 bases in between. This CDR3 contains 15 residues. CDR3 loop: CASRTGLFGTDTQYF. Written as DNA, the CDR3 is TGTGCCAGCAGGACGGGACTCTTTGGCACAGATACGCAGTATTTT.

The CDR3 region has the DNA TGTGCCAGCAGTTTAAGGGACGGCGTCACCTACGAGCAGTACTTC. Its translation is CASSLRDGVTYEQYF. The chain couples TRBV27 to TRBJ2-7; D assignment may be TRBD1 or TRBD2 (5 bases each). The CDR3 is 15 amino acids. Trimming left V 2 bases short and J 2 bases short, with 13 bases between. Germline V gene data show CDR1 as MNHEY and CDR2 as SMNVEV (reference sequence).

This rearrangement joins TRBV6-1 to TRBJ1-4; 8 bases are a match to TRBD1. Looked up from germline, CDR1 is MNHNS and CDR2 is SASEGT. Trimming cost V 4 bases and J 4 bases; bases outside gene matches: 8. This CDR3 is built from 16 residues. The CDR3 protein is CASSARGDRGNEKLFF. The CDR3 bases are TGTGCCAGCAGTGCAAGAGGAGACAGGGGTAATGAAAAACTGTTTTTT.